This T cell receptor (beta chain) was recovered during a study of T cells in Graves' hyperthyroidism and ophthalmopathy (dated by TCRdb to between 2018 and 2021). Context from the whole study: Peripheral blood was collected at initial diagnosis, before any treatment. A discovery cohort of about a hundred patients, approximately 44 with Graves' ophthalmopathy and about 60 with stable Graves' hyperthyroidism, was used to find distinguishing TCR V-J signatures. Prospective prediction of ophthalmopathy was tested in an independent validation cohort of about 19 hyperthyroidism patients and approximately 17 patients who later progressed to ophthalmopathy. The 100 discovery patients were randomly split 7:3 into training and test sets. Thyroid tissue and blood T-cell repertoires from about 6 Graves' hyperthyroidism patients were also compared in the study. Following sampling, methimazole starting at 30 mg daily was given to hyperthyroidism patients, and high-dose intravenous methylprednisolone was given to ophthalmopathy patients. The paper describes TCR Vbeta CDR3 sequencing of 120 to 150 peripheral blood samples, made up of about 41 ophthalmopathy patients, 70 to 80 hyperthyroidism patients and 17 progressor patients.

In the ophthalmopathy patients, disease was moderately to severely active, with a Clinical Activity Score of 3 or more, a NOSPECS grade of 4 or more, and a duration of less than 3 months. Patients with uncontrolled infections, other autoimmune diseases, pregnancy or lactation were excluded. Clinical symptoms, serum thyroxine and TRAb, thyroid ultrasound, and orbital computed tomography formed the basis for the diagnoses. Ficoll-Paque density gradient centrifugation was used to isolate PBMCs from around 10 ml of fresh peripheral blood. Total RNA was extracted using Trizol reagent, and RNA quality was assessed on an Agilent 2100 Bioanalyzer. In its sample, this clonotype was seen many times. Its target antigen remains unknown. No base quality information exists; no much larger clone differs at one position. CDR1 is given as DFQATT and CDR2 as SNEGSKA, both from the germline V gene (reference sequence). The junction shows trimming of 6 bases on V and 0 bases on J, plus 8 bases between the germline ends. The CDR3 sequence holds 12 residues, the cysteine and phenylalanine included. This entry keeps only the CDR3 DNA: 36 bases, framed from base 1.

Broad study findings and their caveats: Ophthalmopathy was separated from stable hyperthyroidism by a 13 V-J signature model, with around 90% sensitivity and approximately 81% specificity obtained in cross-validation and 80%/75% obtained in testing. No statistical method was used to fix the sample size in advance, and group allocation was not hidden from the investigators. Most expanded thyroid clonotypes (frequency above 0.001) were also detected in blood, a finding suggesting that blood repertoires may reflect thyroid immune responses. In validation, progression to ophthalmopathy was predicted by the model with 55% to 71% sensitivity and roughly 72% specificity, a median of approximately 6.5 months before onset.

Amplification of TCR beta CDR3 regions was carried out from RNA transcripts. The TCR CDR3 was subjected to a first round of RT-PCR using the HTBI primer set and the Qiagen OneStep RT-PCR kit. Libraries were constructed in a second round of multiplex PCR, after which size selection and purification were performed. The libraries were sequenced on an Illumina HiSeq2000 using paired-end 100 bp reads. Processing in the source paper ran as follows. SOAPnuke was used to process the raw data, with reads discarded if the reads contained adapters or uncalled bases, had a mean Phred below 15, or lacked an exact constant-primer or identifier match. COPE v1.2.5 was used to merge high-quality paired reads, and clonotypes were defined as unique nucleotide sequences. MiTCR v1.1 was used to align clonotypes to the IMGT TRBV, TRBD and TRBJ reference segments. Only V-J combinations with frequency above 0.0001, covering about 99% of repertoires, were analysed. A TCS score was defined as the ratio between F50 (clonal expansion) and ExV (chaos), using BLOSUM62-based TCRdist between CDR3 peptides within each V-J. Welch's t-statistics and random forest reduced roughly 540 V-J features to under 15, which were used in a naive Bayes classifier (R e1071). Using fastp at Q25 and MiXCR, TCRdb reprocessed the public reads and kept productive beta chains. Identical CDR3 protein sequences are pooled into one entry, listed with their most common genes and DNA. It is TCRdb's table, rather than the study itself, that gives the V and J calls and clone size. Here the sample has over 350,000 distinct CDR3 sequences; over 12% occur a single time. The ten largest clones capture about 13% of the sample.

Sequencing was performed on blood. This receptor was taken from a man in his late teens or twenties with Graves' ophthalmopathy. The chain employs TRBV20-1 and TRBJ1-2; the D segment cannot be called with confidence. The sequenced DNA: TGCAGTGCACTGACACCTAACTATGGCTACACCTTC. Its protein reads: CSALTPNYGYTF.